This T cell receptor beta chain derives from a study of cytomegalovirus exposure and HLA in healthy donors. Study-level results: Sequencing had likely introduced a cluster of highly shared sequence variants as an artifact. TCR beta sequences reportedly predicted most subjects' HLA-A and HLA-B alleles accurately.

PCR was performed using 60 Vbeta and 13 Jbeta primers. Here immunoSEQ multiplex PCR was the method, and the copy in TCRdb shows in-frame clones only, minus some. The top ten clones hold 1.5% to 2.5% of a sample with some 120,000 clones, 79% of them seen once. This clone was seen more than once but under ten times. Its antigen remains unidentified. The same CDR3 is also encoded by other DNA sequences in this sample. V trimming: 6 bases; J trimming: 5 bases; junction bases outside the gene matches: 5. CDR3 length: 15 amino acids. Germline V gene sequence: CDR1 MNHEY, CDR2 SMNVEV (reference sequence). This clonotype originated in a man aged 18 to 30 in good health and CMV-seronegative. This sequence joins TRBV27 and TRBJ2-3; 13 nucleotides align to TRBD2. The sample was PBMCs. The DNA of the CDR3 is TGTGCCAGCAGCGGACTAGCGGGAGTGGTAGATACGCAGTATTTT. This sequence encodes CASSGLAGVVDTQYF.